This T cell receptor (beta chain) derives from a study of graft-versus-host responses after intestinal transplantation. Whole-study context: All recipients were given anti-thymocyte globulin induction, and tacrolimus and steroids were then administered for approximately 3 years.

Study-wide results and caveats: Peak GvH clone levels in circulation were associated with early post-transplant HvG declines. Allografts carried high graft-versus-host to host-versus-graft clonal ratios in patients having graft-donor T cell macrochimerism. Analysis identified GvH clones in recipient marrow, with some appearing first in ileum or blood.

Germline trimming cut 4 bases from V and 2 bases from J; bases unmatched to any gene: 9. Germline CDR1 and CDR2: LNHDA and SQIVND (reference sequence). The CDR3 has 16 residues. Of note for this clone: The antigen remains undetermined.

TCRdb keeps only in-frame clones here, not all; method: immunoSEQ multiplex PCR. Of around 110,000 clones listed, about 92% are singletons. This specimen was unstimulated CD4+ T cells sorted from spleen or lymph node cells, taken before transplant. The TCR sequence derives from a human donor who was the organ donor for an intestinal transplant. V and J are TRBV19 and TRBJ2-7; 9 nucleotides match TRBD2. The CDR3 DNA reads as TGTGCCAGTAGTAAAAAAGTAGCGGGAGCCGCCTACGAGCAGTACTTC. Its translation: CASSKKVAGAAYEQYF.